Sequencing of this TCR beta chain was carried out in a study of T cells in localized non-small cell lung cancer. Study-level findings and limits: A median approximately 59 of the top 100 tumor clones appeared in adjacent lung.

The CDR3 runs 13 residues. CDR1 SQVTM and CDR2 ANQGSEA come from the germline V gene. V trimming: 5 bases; J trimming: 7 bases; junction bases outside the gene matches: 4. The method was immunoSEQ multiplex PCR; TCRdb's version includes in-frame clones alone and lacks a portion of them. The data contain roughly 40,000 clones, 80% to 85% of them singletons. Turning to this clone: Its antigen is not identified.

This receptor was identified in a male donor at least 60 years old with stage II lung adenocarcinoma. The sample in question was peripheral blood mononuclear cells, obtained before any cancer treatment. The rearrangement links TRBV29-1 to TRBJ2-7; 14 positions match TRBD2. CDR3 amino acids: CSVIGLAGGEQYF. The CDR3 DNA reads TGCAGCGTTATCGGACTAGCGGGAGGAGAGCAGTACTTC.